This TCR beta chain came from a study of CD8 T cells in Susac syndrome. V gave up 3 bases and J gave up 5 bases; unmatched junction bases: 3. The CDR3 consists of 13 residues. The germline V gene has CDR1 SGHTA and CDR2 FQGTGA. This clonotype showed up just a few times. Sequencing of TCR beta was undertaken in CD8+ and CD4+ T cells derived from blood. Recently defined diagnostic criteria for definite or probable disease were fulfilled by Susac syndrome patients. RNA was extracted with the RNeasy kit, and a quantity of about 0.5 to 1 ug was reverse transcribed using random hexamers. Amplification of TCR beta CDR3 used immunoSEQ multiplex PCR across 54 Vbeta and 13 Jbeta. TCRdb recomputed calls from the immunoSEQ multiplex PCR reads with MiXCR, one row per CDR3 protein. The data show 70,000 to 75,000 distinct CDR3 sequences, around 93% seen once.

The clonotype originates from a human donor with Susac syndrome. This chain connects TRBV7-3 to TRBJ2-7; the match to TRBD1 covers 8 bases. Sequencing input: CD4+ T cells from PBMCs. The CDR3 nucleotides read TGTGCCAGCAGCTTGACAGGGGAGGACGAGCAGTACTTC. It translates to CASSLTGEDEQYF.